This T cell receptor beta chain was captured by sequencing in a study of blood T cell repertoires in COVID-19. Study overall: The United States, Italy and Spain supplied acute and convalescent COVID-19 samples.

In the original workflow: Nucleated cell counts were estimated from reference gene primer amplification. Sequenced by immunoSEQ multiplex PCR; TCRdb stores in-frame clones only, minus some. Clone size and the V and J calls come from that table; the DNA yielded D and trimming. The sample yields over 55,000 clones, 80% to 90% seen once. CDR1 MNHNY and CDR2 SVGAGI come from the germline V gene (reference sequence). The CDR3 totals 13 residues. V shed 6 bases, J shed 6 bases, and the junction held 4 bases outside the gene matches. Material: peripheral blood. This chain joins TRBV6-6 and TRBJ2-7; TRBD2 aligns across 11 bases. The TCR sequence derives from a human donor in a cohort sampled during active COVID-19. CDR3 in DNA: TGTGCCAGCAGACAAGGACTAGCGGGCGAGCAGTACTTC. Translation: CASRQGLAGEQYF.